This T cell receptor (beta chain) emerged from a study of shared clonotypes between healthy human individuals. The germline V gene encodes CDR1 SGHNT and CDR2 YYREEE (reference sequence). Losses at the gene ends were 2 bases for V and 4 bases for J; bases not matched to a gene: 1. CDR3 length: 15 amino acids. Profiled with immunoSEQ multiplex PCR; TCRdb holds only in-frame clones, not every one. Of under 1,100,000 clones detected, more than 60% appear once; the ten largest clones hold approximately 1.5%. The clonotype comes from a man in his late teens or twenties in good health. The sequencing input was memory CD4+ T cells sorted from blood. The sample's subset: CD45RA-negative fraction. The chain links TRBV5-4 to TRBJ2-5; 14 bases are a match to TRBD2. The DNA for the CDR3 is TGTGCCAGCAGCTTCGGACTAGCGGGGGGAGAGACCCAGTACTTC. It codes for CASSFGLAGGETQYF.